These 14 T cell receptor beta chains came from one sample sequenced in a study of shared clonotypes between healthy human individuals. The repertoire was sequenced with immunoSEQ multiplex PCR; TCRdb's copy has only in-frame clones and lacks some. The sample shows about 460,000 clones, over 60% of them seen only once. Sequenced sample: PBMCs. Source of these receptors: a woman aged 40 to 55 in good health. Some clones in this sample may be carry-over from other donors' samples.

A note on this clone: One base separates it from a far larger clone, so it is likely a read error. The J gene is TRBJ2-2, the V gene TRBV11-2; D perhaps matches TRBD2 (5 bases). Germline CDR1 reads SGHAT; CDR2 reads FQNNGV. CDR3 size: 14 residues. CDR3 amino acids: CASSGLLNTGELLF. The CDR3 DNA reads as TGTGCCAGCTCAGGACTGCTGAACACCGGGGAGCTGCTTTTT.

Only a few counts were recorded for this clone. The chain employs TRBV5-3 and TRBJ1-4, with a weak D call TRBD1 (6 bases). TRBV5-3 is recorded as an ORF, its role being uncertain. V shed 3 bases and J shed 3 bases, with 9 bases lying between them. The CDR3 is made up of 14 amino acids. The CDR3 bases are TGTGCCAGAAGCTGGGGGGCTTCTAATGAAAAACTGTTTTTT. Its translation: CARSWGASNEKLFF.

V is TRBV2 and J is TRBJ1-4, with 7 bases matching TRBD1. V shed 11 bases and J 6 bases; nucleotides not matched to a gene: 15. The germline gives CDR1 SNHLY, CDR2 FYNNEI. This CDR3 comprises 15 residues. Here the CDR3 DNA reads TGTGCCGGGAAGGCTCGGGACAGTAGTTATGAAAAACTGTTTTTT. It translates to CAGKARDSSYEKLFF.

This clone was detected many times. The chain carries TRBV5-1 and TRBJ2-1, with D perhaps TRBD2 (6 bases). There are 12 residues in the CDR3. Germline loops: CDR1 SGHRS, CDR2 YFSETQ. Trimming removed 5 bases from V and 5 bases from J, with 8 bases in between. CDR3 sequence (DNA): TGCGCCAGCAGGAGGGAGGACAATGAGCAGTTCTTC. Amino acid sequence: CASRREDNEQFF.

As DNA, the CDR3 is TGTGCCAGCAGTGATAGGGACTCCGGGGCCAACGTCCTGACTTTC. It encodes CASSDRDSGANVLTF. The V and J genes are TRBV2 and TRBJ2-6; D is possibly TRBD2 (6 bases). Trimming took 3 bases from V and 4 from J, leaving 10 bases between them. The CDR3 is 15 amino acids. Germline CDR1 and CDR2: SNHLY and FYNNEI.

This clone was found a few times. The chain carries TRBV5-1 and TRBJ2-3; 7 nucleotides agree with TRBD1. CDR3 length: 16 amino acids. Trimming cost V 7 bases and J 2 bases; bases outside gene matches: 13. The germline gives CDR1 SGHRS, CDR2 YFSETQ. The CDR3 loop is CASCPQTGTVTDTQYF. For the CDR3, the DNA is TGCGCCAGCTGCCCTCAAACCGGGACAGTCACAGATACGCAGTATTTT.

This chain joins TRBV7-2 and TRBJ2-1; no clear D. Germline V gives CDR1 SGHTA, CDR2 FQGNSA. The CDR3 has 17 amino acids. The V end lost 1 base, the J end lost 0 bases, and 13 bases lay between the germline ends. CDR3 nucleotide sequence: TGTGCCAGCAGCTTAGAGGTCGGTTCGGGCTCCTACAATGAGCAGTTCTTC. This codes for CASSLEVGSGSYNEQFF.

This rearrangement joins TRBV29-1 to TRBJ2-7, with D maybe TRBD2 (7 bases). The germline gives CDR1 SQVTM, CDR2 ANQGSEA. Trimming left V 8 bases short and J 5 bases short, with 22 bases between. The CDR3 runs to 14 residues. The CDR3 sequence is CSTHTGGPVDEQYF. Written as DNA, the CDR3 is TGCAGCACCCATACGGGGGGCCCCGTGGACGAGCAGTACTTC.

The chain recombines TRBV5-5 with TRBJ1-2; tentative D call: TRBD1 (6 bases). The CDR3 runs to 15 residues. The germline V gene encodes CDR1 SGHKS and CDR2 YYEKEE (reference sequence). V was pared by 2 bases and J by 3 bases, with 14 bases between. The CDR3 DNA is TGTGCCAGCAGCTTAAGGACAGCCCCATACTATGGCTACACCTTC. Amino acid sequence: CASSLRTAPYYGYTF.

The chain has TRBV11-3 and TRBJ2-3; no clear D. The CDR3 is made up of 13 amino acids. Deletions cut 6 bases from V and 6 bases from J, with 13 bases between. CDR1 is SGHNT and CDR2 is YENEEA in the germline V gene. CDR3 protein: CASRLVPDDTQYF. The DNA of the CDR3 is TGTGCCAGCAGACTCGTACCGGATGATACGCAGTATTTT.

In its sample, this clone was seen a few times. The chain has TRBV25-1 and TRBJ2-2; the D gene is possibly TRBD2 (5 bases). The ends were cut back, 2 bases at V and 3 bases at J, with 10 bases in the middle. The germline V gene has CDR1 MGHDK and CDR2 SYGVNS. The CDR3 runs 15 residues. The CDR3 coding sequence is TGTGCCAGCAGTGAAGGAGGACCGCACACCGGGGAGCTGTTTTTT. Its translation is CASSEGGPHTGELFF.

This clone was counted only a few times. The chain employs TRBV7-9 and TRBJ2-7; TRBD1 is a possible D gene (6 bases). This CDR3 has 12 residues. Germline V gives CDR1 SEHNR, CDR2 FQNEAQ (reference sequence). V was shortened by 6 bases and J by 2 bases, with 8 bases between the two germline ends. This CDR3 is CASRGGTYEQYF. Here the CDR3 DNA reads TGTGCCAGCAGAGGGGGAACCTACGAGCAGTACTTC.

The V and J genes are TRBV18 and TRBJ1-3, with D hard to call. CDR1 and CDR2 from the germline V gene are KGHSH and LQKENI. V was shortened by 0 bases and J by 2 bases, with 11 bases between the two germline ends. This CDR3 contains 16 residues. The CDR3 nucleotides read TGTGCCAGCTCACCACCCGGAAAGGGCCCTGGAAACACCATATATTTT. Protein: CASSPPGKGPGNTIYF.

The chain combines TRBV19 with TRBJ2-7; 11 bases map to TRBD1. V lost 4 bases and J lost 6; bases outside the gene matches: 5. CDR1 and CDR2 from the germline V gene are LNHDA and SQIVND (reference sequence). This CDR3 region has 14 residues. This CDR3 is CASSSGQGAGEQYF. The CDR3 nucleotides are TGTGCCAGTAGTAGTGGACAGGGGGCTGGCGAGCAGTACTTC.